One and the same sample provided the 8 T cell receptor beta chains below, sequenced in a study of tumor-infiltrating lymphocytes in primary liver carcinoma (dated by TCRdb to 2017 to 2019). Total RNA and DNA were co-extracted without cell sorting from about 19-30 mg of bulk tissue using the AllPrep DNA/RNA mini kit. Sequencing took place on an Illumina HiSeq 2500. Using a constant-region primer and ProtoScript II reverse transcriptase, TCRbeta-specific cDNA was reverse-transcribed from 500 ng total RNA. Three nested multiplex PCR rounds, following a slightly modified ARM-PCR procedure, were used to build the TCRbeta libraries. Each of the first two PCR rounds ran for 10 cycles and used multiplex TRBV1-TRBV30 forward primers together with a Cbeta reverse primer. TCRdb reran the public reads through fastp at Q25 and MiXCR, keeping productive beta chains. Records with the same CDR3 protein are collapsed into one entry carrying the most frequent genes and DNA. This sample gives about 100,000 distinct CDR3 sequences in total; 65% to 70% of them show up just once. The biggest ten clones account for 25% to 35% of the sample.

The sequenced material came from tumor-adjacent normal liver tissue. The source is a middle-aged man with primary liver carcinoma and hepatitis B virus infection.

Remarks on this clonotype: One junction end disagrees with the germline gene, perhaps due to a read error. This chain links TRBV11-2 with TRBJ2-7; no clear D. Looked up from germline, CDR1 is SGHAT and CDR2 is FQNNGV. The CDR3 covers 14 residues. The CDR3 DNA reads TGTACCAGCAGCTTAACTGACACTGCCTACGGGCATTACTTC. As protein: CTSSLTDTAYGHYF.

Concerning this clonotype: Its ends do not fully match the called genes, so a read error is possible. J is TRBJ2-3 and V is TRBV6-1; 10 bases match TRBD2. The germline CDR1 and CDR2 sequences are MNHNS and SASEGT. CDR3 size: 16 residues. CDR3 in amino acids: CTSGGGLAGVTDTQYF. CDR3 nucleotide sequence: TGTACCAGCGGGGGGGGGCTAGCGGGAGTTACAGATACGCAGTATTTT.

This clonotype was observed a few times. The DNA of the CDR3 is TGCGCCAGCAGCTTGGACGGCGGGGAGCTGTTTTTT. This translates into CASSLDGGELFF. This chain joins TRBV5-1 and TRBJ2-2; D is unresolved. The CDR3 is 12 amino acids. V lost 0 bases and J 7 bases, leaving 4 bases between the germline ends. Germline V gene data show CDR1 as SGHRS and CDR2 as YFSETQ.

This clonotype showed up many times. The J gene is TRBJ2-3, the V gene TRBV12-3 or TRBV12-4; D might be TRBD2 (6 bases). Trimming left V 5 bases short and J 6 bases short, with 18 bases between. The CDR3 is 15 residues long. CDR3 bases: TGTGCCAGCAGTCCTGGAGGACTACTGGGGGATACGCAGTATTTT. Protein sequence: CASSPGGLLGDTQYF.

This clonotype was seen many times. The CDR3 loop reads CASSPRGQGADEQFF. CDR3 sequence (DNA): TGCGCCAGCAGCCCGAGGGGACAGGGGGCGGATGAGCAGTTCTTC. This sequence joins TRBV4-1 and TRBJ2-1, with 12 bases lining up with TRBD1. The CDR3 loop spans 15 amino acids. After removal of 4 bases from V and 8 bases from J, the junction contained 6 bases not matched to a gene. Germline V gene sequence: CDR1 MGHRA, CDR2 YSYEKL.

Note on this clonotype: Lacking the conserved final phenylalanine or tryptophan, this CDR3 likely reflects a read error. The rearrangement uses TRBV11-2 and TRBJ2-3; TRBD2 aligns across 8 bases. The length of the CDR3 is 15 residues. In germline, CDR1 is SGHAT, CDR2 FQNNGV. CDR3 DNA sequence: TGTGCCAGCAGGAGACTAGCGACCCGCACAGATATGCAGTATTCT. It specifies CASRRLATRTDMQYS.

Notes on this clonotype: At one of its ends the junction is not consistent with the germline gene, which may arise from a read error. V and J are TRBV12-3 or TRBV12-4 and TRBJ2-1, with 8 bases identical to TRBD2. This CDR3 spans 18 amino acids. The CDR3 loop is CGSSPGGAGEGSCNEQFF. CDR3 in DNA: TGTGGCAGCAGTCCTGGGGGAGCGGGAGAAGGTTCCTGCAATGAGCAGTTCTTC.

For this clonotype: The junction shows a germline mismatch at one end, possibly a read error. The chain is built from TRBV4-1 and TRBJ2-1, with D possibly matching TRBD2 (7 bases). Germline V lookup: CDR1 MGHRA, CDR2 YSYEKL. CDR3 length equals 17 residues. The CDR3 coding sequence is TGCGCCAGCAGCCAAGATTGTAGTGGGAGGGGGTTCGATGAGCAATTCTTC. Encoded protein: CASSQDCSGRGFDEQFF.